This T cell receptor (beta chain) derives from a study of T cells in Graves' hyperthyroidism and ophthalmopathy (dated by TCRdb to about 2019). Background on the whole study: Peripheral blood was sampled at the time of initial diagnosis, prior to any treatment. TCR V-J signatures able to tell the groups apart were searched for in a discovery cohort of 100 patients, of whom approximately 40 had Graves' ophthalmopathy and around 58 had stable Graves' hyperthyroidism. Prospective prediction of ophthalmopathy was tested in an independent validation cohort of approximately 18 hyperthyroidism patients and 17 patients who later progressed to ophthalmopathy. For training and testing, the approximately 97 patients in the discovery cohort were randomly divided in a 7:3 ratio. In over five Graves' hyperthyroidism patients, the study also compared T-cell repertoires from thyroid tissue with T-cell repertoires from blood. Once sampling was done, hyperthyroidism patients were given methimazole at a starting dose of 30 mg daily, whereas ophthalmopathy patients were given high-dose intravenous methylprednisolone. According to the paper, TCR Vbeta CDR3 sequencing was carried out on 135 peripheral blood samples, which came from more than 40 ophthalmopathy, around 75 hyperthyroidism and roughly 17 progressor patients. The research as a whole found: In validation, the model predicted progression to ophthalmopathy a median of 6.5 months before onset, with 65% to 71% sensitivity and about 72% specificity. Most expanded thyroid clonotypes (frequency above 0.001) were also found in blood, which suggests that blood repertoires may mirror thyroid immune responses. A model built on a 13 V-J signature distinguished ophthalmopathy from stable hyperthyroidism, reaching around 90% sensitivity and 81% to 83% specificity in cross-validation and 80%/75% in testing. No statistical method was used to set the sample size in advance, and investigators knew the group allocation.

In the ophthalmopathy patients, disease was moderately to severely active, with a Clinical Activity Score of 3 or more, a NOSPECS grade of 4 or more, and a duration of less than 3 months. Exclusion was applied to patients with uncontrolled infections, other autoimmune diseases, pregnancy or lactation. Clinical symptoms, serum thyroxine and TRAb, thyroid ultrasound, and orbital computed tomography formed the basis for the diagnoses. PBMCs were isolated from roughly 10 ml of fresh peripheral blood by Ficoll-Paque density gradient centrifugation. Total RNA was extracted with Trizol reagent, and quality was checked on an Agilent 2100 Bioanalyzer. At the junction V is shortened by 5 bases and J by 6 bases, with 13 bases in between. From its cysteine to its phenylalanine, the CDR3 spans 14 amino acids. Only the CDR3 DNA stays, 42 bases, in frame from base 1. Reading the germline V gene gives CDR1 SGHAT and CDR2 FQNNGV.

In this sample, this clonotype turned up many times. Its antigen remains undetermined. Nothing much larger sits one base from this clone, and base qualities are not available. TCR beta CDR3 regions were amplified from RNA transcripts. The first round of RT-PCR for the TCR CDR3 was performed with the HTBI primer set and the Qiagen OneStep RT-PCR kit. The libraries were constructed in a second round of multiplex PCR and then size-selected and purified. The libraries were sequenced on an Illumina HiSeq2000 using paired-end 100 bp reads. In the source study's methods: Raw data were processed with SOAPnuke, discarding reads with adapters, uncalled bases, mean Phred below 15, or no exact constant-primer or identifier match. COPE v1.2.5 was used to merge high-quality paired reads, and clonotypes were defined as unique nucleotide sequences. MiTCR v1.1 was used to align the clonotypes against IMGT TRBV, TRBD and TRBJ reference segments. Analysis was restricted to V-J combinations with a frequency above 0.0001, which covered 99% to 99.2% of repertoires. A TCS score was defined as the ratio between F50 (clonal expansion) and ExV (chaos), using BLOSUM62-based TCRdist between CDR3 peptides within each V-J. Welch's t-statistics and random forest reduced roughly 500 V-J features to 10 to 15, which were used in a naive Bayes classifier (R e1071). The similarity between thyroid and blood repertoires was quantified using the Morisita-Horn index. The raw public reads went through TCRdb reprocessing: fastp at Q25, MiXCR clone calling, in-frame beta chains kept. CDR3 protein duplicates are merged, each entry listing the most common genes and DNA. TCRdb assigned the V and J calls; the authors' analysis was not used. The sample table contains about 610,000 distinct CDR3 sequences; only one count was recorded for over 12% of them. The ten top clones hold about 4% of the sample.

This clonotype was obtained from a woman aged 40 to 50 with Graves' ophthalmopathy. The sequenced material came from blood. The chain uses TRBV11-2 and TRBJ2-2; the best D guess is TRBD2, with 5 bases matching. Here is the DNA: TGTGCCAGCAGCCGGACTGAGGACCCCGGGGAGCTGTTTTTT. It translates as CASSRTEDPGELFF. Full variable domain (CDR3 extended with the reference TRBV11-2 and TRBJ2-2 proteins): EAGVAQSPRYKIIEKRQSVAFWCNPISGHATLYWYQQILGQGPKLLIQFQNNGVVDDSQLPKDRFSAERLKGVDSTLKIQPAKLEDSAVYLCASSRTEDPGELFFGEGSRLTVL.